A selection of T cell receptor beta chains follows, all from one sample in a study of cytomegalovirus exposure and HLA in healthy donors. The assay was immunoSEQ multiplex PCR, and TCRdb's table has in-frame clones only and misses some. This table has about 190,000 clones, 80% to 85% appearing once. Sequenced input: PBMCs. Receptor source: a woman in her 40s in good health and CMV-seronegative. The CDR3 runs from the conserved cysteine through the conserved F or W. A D gene is named only where the DNA matches it firmly. A row's size may be missing; if present it is once, few, many or a size class.

-	TRBV5-8	TRBD2	TRBJ2-3	CASSLSGTSGGFTDTQYF	TGTGCCAGCAGCTTGTCGGGAACTAGCGGGGGTTTCACAGATACGCAGTATTTT
few	TRBV5-6	TRBD1	TRBJ1-1	CASSRQGPEAFF	TGTGCCAGCAGTAGACAGGGCCCTGAAGCTTTCTTT
-	TRBV27	TRBD1	TRBJ1-2	CASSFNEGAEGYTF	TGTGCCAGCAGTTTTAACGAGGGGGCCGAGGGCTACACCTTC
-	TRBV5-1	TRBD2	TRBJ2-2	CASSLPGLAGEGTGELFF	TGCGCCAGCAGCTTGCCGGGACTAGCGGGAGAGGGTACCGGGGAGCTGTTTTTT
few	TRBV5-6	TRBD1	TRBJ1-5	CASSLTGGGPQHF	TGTGCCAGCAGCTTGACAGGGGGCGGGCCCCAGCATTTT
-	TRBV7-9	TRBD1	TRBJ2-2	CASSFRDSNTGELFF	TGTGCCAGCAGCTTTCGGGACAGTAACACCGGGGAGCTGTTTTTT
-	TRBV19	TRBD2	TRBJ2-3	CASQRSSGRAPDTQYF	TGTGCCAGTCAACGAAGTAGCGGGAGAGCGCCAGATACGCAGTATTTT
once	TRBV5-6	TRBD1	TRBJ2-6	CASSFYQGVSGANVLTF	TGTGCCAGCAGCTTCTATCAGGGGGTCTCTGGGGCCAACGTCCTGACTTTC
-	TRBV5-8	-	TRBJ2-3	CASRKQGLLADTQYF	TGTGCCAGCAGAAAACAGGGACTACTCGCAGATACGCAGTATTTT
-	TRBV5-6	-	TRBJ1-2	CASIVGGPSNYGYTF	TGTGCCAGCATCGTGGGGGGGCCCTCTAACTATGGCTACACCTTC
few	TRBV10-1	-	TRBJ2-1	CASSDGGQLYNEQFF	TGCGCCAGCAGTGATGGGGGCCAACTCTACAATGAGCAGTTCTTC
-	TRBV19	-	TRBJ1-5	CASSMMAFRGNQPQHF	TGTGCCAGTAGTATGATGGCATTCCGGGGCAATCAGCCCCAGCATTTT
-	TRBV2	-	TRBJ1-1	CASNTGGVSAAFF	TGTGCCAGCAACACCGGGGGGGTTTCAGCAGCTTTCTTT
-	TRBV7-9	-	TRBJ1-4	CSSSSRGRNEKLFF	TGTTCCAGCAGCAGTCGGGGGAGAAATGAAAAACTGTTTTTT
-	TRBV7-2	TRBD2	TRBJ2-2	CASSRGTSTTGELFF	TGTGCCAGCAGTCGCGGGACTAGCACCACCGGGGAGCTGTTTTTT
-	TRBV9	TRBD1	TRBJ2-7	CASSAWDRGYYEQYF	TGTGCCAGCAGCGCCTGGGACAGGGGATACTACGAGCAGTACTTC
-	TRBV14	-	TRBJ2-3	CASSLRGTQYF	TGTGCCAGCAGCCTCCGGGGTACGCAGTATTTT
-	TRBV29-1	-	TRBJ1-1	CSAPGSMNTEAFF	TGCAGCGCGCCAGGGTCGATGAACACTGAAGCTTTCTTT
-	TRBV2	-	TRBJ2-7	CASSTQVTSSYEQYF	TGTGCCAGCAGTACCCAGGTCACCTCCTCCTACGAGCAGTACTTC
-	TRBV10-3	TRBD2	TRBJ2-1	CALMAGGRAGENEQFF	TGTGCCCTAATGGCTGGCGGGAGGGCCGGGGAAAATGAGCAGTTCTTC
-	TRBV19	-	TRBJ1-1	CASSSQDPRTAFF	TGTGCCAGTAGTTCCCAGGACCCCCGGACTGCTTTCTTT
-	TRBV19	-	TRBJ1-5	CASSIGGTSGQPQHF	TGTGCCAGTAGTATAGGGGGTACCTCGGGGCAGCCCCAGCATTTT
-	TRBV14	TRBD1	TRBJ1-1	CASSYYGQGRGTEAFF	TGTGCCAGCAGCTACTACGGACAGGGCCGAGGGACTGAAGCTTTCTTT
-	TRBV5-1	TRBD1	TRBJ2-3	CASSWGTEFRTDTQYF	TGCGCCAGCAGCTGGGGGACAGAGTTTAGGACAGATACGCAGTATTTT
-	TRBV6-1	-	TRBJ2-2	CASRTLNTGELFF	TGTGCCAGCAGGACACTGAACACCGGGGAGCTGTTTTTT
-	TRBV5-1	TRBD1	TRBJ2-1	CASSGTGSSYNEQFF	TGCGCCAGCAGCGGGACAGGAAGCTCCTACAATGAGCAGTTCTTC
-	TRBV19	-	TRBJ1-5	CATNKAASNNQPQHF	TGTGCCACGAATAAAGCTGCGAGTAACAATCAGCCCCAGCATTTT
-	TRBV12-5	TRBD1	TRBJ1-3	CASGLPFTTTGNGNTIYF	TGTGCTAGTGGTTTGCCATTTACGACGACAGGGAACGGAAACACCATATATTTT
-	TRBV5-5	TRBD2	TRBJ2-5	CASSRGASGRGFQETQYF	TGTGCCAGCAGCCGAGGGGCTAGCGGGAGGGGATTTCAAGAGACCCAGTACTTC
-	TRBV5-6	TRBD2	TRBJ2-1	CASRTGGGANEQFF	TGTGCCAGCAGAACGGGAGGCGGAGCCAATGAGCAGTTCTTC
-	TRBV5-1	-	TRBJ2-1	CASSLAGDDNEQFF	TGCGCCAGCAGCTTGGCGGGAGATGATAATGAGCAGTTCTTC
few	TRBV28	-	TRBJ2-6	CASRTGTHLTFSGANVLTF	TGTGCCAGCAGGACCGGGACACACTTAACCTTCTCTGGGGCCAACGTCCTGACTTTC
-	TRBV13	-	TRBJ2-6	CASSLGGWRFSGANVLTF	TGTGCCAGCAGCTTAGGCGGGTGGCGGTTCTCTGGGGCCAACGTCCTGACTTTC
-	TRBV5-6	-	TRBJ1-2	CASSLERTAGGWSYTF	TGTGCCAGCAGCTTGGAGCGGACGGCGGGGGGCTGGAGCTACACCTTC
-	TRBV7-8	TRBD1	TRBJ1-5	CASSQLGTGRINQPQHF	TGTGCCAGCAGTCAACTTGGGACAGGGAGAATCAATCAGCCCCAGCATTTT
-	TRBV25-1	-	TRBJ1-1	CASRGAVGTEAFF	TGTGCCAGCAGGGGGGCAGTCGGCACTGAAGCTTTCTTT
-	TRBV9	-	TRBJ2-7	CASSPQEGWQQYF	TGTGCCAGCAGCCCTCAGGAGGGTTGGCAGCAGTACTTC
-	TRBV5-1	-	TRBJ2-2	CASSSSGSPNTGELFF	TGCGCCAGCAGCTCCTCAGGGTCCCCTAACACCGGGGAGCTGTTTTTT
few	TRBV5-1	-	TRBJ1-1	CASSGELNTEAFF	TGCGCCAGCAGCGGAGAGTTGAACACTGAAGCTTTCTTT
-	TRBV15	TRBD2	TRBJ2-3	CATSRPSGSGWADTQYF	TGTGCCACCAGCAGACCCTCCGGTAGCGGGTGGGCAGATACGCAGTATTTT
-	TRBV30	-	TRBJ1-1	CAWSVRAEAFF	TGTGCCTGGAGTGTTAGAGCTGAAGCTTTCTTT
-	TRBV5-1	TRBD1	TRBJ1-2	CASSSGRDRVNYGYTF	TGCGCCAGCAGCTCGGGAAGGGACAGGGTTAACTATGGCTACACCTTC
-	TRBV19	TRBD1	TRBJ1-3	CASSIMQGAGNTIYF	TGTGCCAGTAGTATAATGCAGGGGGCTGGAAACACCATATATTTT
-	TRBV10-3	TRBD2	TRBJ2-3	CASASIAGGRGTDTQYF	TGTGCCAGCGCTTCCATAGCGGGAGGAAGGGGCACAGATACGCAGTATTTT
-	TRBV11-3	-	TRBJ1-2	CASSLGPENYGYTF	TGTGCCAGCAGCTTAGGGCCGGAGAACTATGGCTACACCTTC
-	TRBV5-6	-	TRBJ2-3	CASSLFGSTDTQYF	TGTGCCAGCAGCTTGTTCGGGAGCACAGATACGCAGTATTTT
-	TRBV28	TRBD2	TRBJ2-3	CASSIAGSTDTQYF	TGTGCCAGCAGTATAGCGGGAAGCACAGATACGCAGTATTTT